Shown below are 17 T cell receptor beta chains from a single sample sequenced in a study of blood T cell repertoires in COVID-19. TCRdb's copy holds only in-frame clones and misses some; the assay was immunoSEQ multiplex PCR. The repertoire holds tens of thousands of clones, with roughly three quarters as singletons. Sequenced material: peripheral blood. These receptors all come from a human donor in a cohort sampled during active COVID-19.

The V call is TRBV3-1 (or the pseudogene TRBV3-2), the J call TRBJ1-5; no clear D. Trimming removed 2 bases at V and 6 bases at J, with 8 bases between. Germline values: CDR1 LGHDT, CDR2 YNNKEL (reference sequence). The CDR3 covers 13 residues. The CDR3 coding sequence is TGTGCCAGCAGCCAAAGAGAGGGTCAGCCCCAGCATTTT. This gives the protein CASSQREGQPQHF.

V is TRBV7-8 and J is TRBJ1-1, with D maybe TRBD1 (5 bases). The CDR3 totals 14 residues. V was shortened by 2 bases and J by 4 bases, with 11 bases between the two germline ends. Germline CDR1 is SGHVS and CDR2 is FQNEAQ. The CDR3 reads CASSLRQGGTEAFF. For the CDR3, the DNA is TGTGCCAGCAGCTTAAGGCAGGGCGGCACTGAAGCTTTCTTT.

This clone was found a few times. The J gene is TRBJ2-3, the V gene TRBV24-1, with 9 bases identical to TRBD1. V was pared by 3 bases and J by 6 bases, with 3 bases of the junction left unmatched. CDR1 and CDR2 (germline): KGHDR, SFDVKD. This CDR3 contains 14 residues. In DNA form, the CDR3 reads TGTGCCACCAGTGATGGGGACAGGGTGGATACGCAGTATTTT. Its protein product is CATSDGDRVDTQYF.

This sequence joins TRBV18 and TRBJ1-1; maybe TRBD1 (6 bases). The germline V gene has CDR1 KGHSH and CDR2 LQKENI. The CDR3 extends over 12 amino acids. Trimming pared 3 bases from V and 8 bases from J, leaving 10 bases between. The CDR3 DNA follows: TGTGCCAGCTCACCGATCCAGGGGGAAGCTTTCTTT. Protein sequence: CASSPIQGEAFF. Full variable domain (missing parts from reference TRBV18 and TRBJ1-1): NAGVMQNPRHLVRRRGQEARLRCSPMKGHSHVYWYRQLPEEGLKFMVYLQKENIIDESGMPKERFSAEFPKEGPSILRIQQVVRGDSAAYFCASSPIQGEAFFGQGTRLTVV.

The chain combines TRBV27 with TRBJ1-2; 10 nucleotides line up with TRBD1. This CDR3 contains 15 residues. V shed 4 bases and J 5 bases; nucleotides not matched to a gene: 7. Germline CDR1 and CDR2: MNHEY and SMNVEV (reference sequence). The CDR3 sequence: CASSSNMDRGYGYTF. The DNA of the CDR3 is TGTGCCAGCAGTTCGAATATGGACAGGGGGTATGGCTACACCTTC.

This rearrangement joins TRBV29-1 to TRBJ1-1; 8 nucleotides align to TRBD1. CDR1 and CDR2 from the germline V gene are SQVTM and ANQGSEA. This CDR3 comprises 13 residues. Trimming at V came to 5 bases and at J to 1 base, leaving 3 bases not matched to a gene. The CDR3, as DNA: TGCAGCGTTCGGACAGGGACGAACACTGAAGCTTTCTTT. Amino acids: CSVRTGTNTEAFF.

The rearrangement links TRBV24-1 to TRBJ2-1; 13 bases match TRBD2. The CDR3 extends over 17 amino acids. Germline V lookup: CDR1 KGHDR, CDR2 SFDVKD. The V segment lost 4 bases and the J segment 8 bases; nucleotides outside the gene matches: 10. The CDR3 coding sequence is TGTGCCACCAGTGACCCCACCGGGACTAGCGGGACCCATGAGCAGTTCTTC. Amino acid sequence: CATSDPTGTSGTHEQFF.

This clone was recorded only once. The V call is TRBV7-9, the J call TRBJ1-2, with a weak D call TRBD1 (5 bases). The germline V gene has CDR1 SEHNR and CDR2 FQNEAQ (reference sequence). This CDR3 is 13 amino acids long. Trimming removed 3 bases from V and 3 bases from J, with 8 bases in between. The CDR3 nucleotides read TGTGCCAGCAGCTTGTCGGGGGACTATGGCTACACCTTC. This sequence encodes CASSLSGDYGYTF.

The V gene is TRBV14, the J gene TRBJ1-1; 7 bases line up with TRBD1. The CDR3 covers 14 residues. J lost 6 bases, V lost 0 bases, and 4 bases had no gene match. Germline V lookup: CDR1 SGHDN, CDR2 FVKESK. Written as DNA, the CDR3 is TGTGCCAGCAGCCAAGAGACAGGGCTGGCTGAAGCTTTCTTT. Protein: CASSQETGLAEAFF. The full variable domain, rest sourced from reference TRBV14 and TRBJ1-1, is EAGVTQFPSHSVIEKGQTVTLRCDPISGHDNLYWYRRVMGKEIKFLLHFVKESKQDESGMPNNRFLAERTGGTYSTLKVQPAELEDSGVYFCASSQETGLAEAFFGQGTRLTVV.

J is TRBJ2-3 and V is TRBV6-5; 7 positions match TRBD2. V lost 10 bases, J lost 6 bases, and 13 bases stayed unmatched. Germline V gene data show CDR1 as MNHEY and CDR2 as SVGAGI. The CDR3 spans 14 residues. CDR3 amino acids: CATWGGTTLDTQYF. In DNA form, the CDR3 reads TGTGCCACGTGGGGGGGGACTACCCTCGATACGCAGTATTTT.

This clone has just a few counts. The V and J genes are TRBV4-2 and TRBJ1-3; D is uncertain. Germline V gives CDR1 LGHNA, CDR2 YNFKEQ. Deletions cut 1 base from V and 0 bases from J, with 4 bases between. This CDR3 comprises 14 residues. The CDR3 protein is CASSQGSSGNTIYF. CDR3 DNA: TGTGCCAGCAGCCAAGGCAGCTCTGGAAACACCATATATTTT.

The CDR3: CASSPGQGARTEAFF. The CDR3 region has the DNA TGTGCCAGCTCACCCGGACAGGGGGCGAGGACTGAAGCTTTCTTT. This sequence joins TRBV18 and TRBJ1-1; the match to TRBD1 covers 11 bases. There are 15 residues in the CDR3. V gave up 3 bases and J gave up 5 bases; unmatched junction bases: 5. Germline lookup yields CDR1 KGHSH and CDR2 LQKENI.

The CDR3 spells CSVRPPPGGATGELFF. DNA for the CDR3: TGCAGCGTCCGCCCGCCTCCGGGGGGAGCCACCGGGGAGCTGTTTTTT. The rearrangement uses TRBV29-1 and TRBJ2-2; TRBD2 matches 7 bases. The CDR3 is 16 residues long. From germline, CDR1 is SQVTM and CDR2 ANQGSEA. V shed 6 bases and J 4 bases; nucleotides not matched to a gene: 14.

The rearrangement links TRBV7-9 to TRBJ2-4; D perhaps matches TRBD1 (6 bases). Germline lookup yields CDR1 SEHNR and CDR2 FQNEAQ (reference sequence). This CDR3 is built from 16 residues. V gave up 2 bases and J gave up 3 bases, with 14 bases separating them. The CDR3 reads CASSLTGPAGKNIQYF. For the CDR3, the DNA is TGTGCCAGCAGCTTAACAGGGCCGGCGGGCAAAAACATTCAGTACTTC.

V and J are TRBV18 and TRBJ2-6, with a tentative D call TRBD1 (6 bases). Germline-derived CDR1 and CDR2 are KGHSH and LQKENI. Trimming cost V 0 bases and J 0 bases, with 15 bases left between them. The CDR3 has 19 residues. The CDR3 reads CASSPPGTLSRSGANVLTF. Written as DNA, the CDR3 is TGTGCCAGCTCACCACCCGGGACACTAAGCCGCTCTGGGGCCAACGTCCTGACTTTC.

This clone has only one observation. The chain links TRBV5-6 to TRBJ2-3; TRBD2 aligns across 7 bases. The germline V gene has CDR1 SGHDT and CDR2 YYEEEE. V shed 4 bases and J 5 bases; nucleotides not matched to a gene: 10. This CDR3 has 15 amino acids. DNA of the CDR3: TGTGCCAGCAGCGCGCCGACTAGCCGCAGAGATACGCAGTATTTT. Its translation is CASSAPTSRRDTQYF.

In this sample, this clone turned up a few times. The CDR3 protein is CASSLGLAGVGETQYF. DNA of the CDR3: TGTGCCAGCAGCTTGGGACTAGCGGGAGTCGGTGAGACCCAGTACTTC. V gene TRBV5-4 combines with J gene TRBJ2-5; 12 bases map to TRBD2. The trim removed 0 bases at V and 5 bases at J, leaving 5 bases unmatched. Per germline, CDR1 SGHNT and CDR2 YYREEE (reference sequence). The CDR3 runs to 16 residues.